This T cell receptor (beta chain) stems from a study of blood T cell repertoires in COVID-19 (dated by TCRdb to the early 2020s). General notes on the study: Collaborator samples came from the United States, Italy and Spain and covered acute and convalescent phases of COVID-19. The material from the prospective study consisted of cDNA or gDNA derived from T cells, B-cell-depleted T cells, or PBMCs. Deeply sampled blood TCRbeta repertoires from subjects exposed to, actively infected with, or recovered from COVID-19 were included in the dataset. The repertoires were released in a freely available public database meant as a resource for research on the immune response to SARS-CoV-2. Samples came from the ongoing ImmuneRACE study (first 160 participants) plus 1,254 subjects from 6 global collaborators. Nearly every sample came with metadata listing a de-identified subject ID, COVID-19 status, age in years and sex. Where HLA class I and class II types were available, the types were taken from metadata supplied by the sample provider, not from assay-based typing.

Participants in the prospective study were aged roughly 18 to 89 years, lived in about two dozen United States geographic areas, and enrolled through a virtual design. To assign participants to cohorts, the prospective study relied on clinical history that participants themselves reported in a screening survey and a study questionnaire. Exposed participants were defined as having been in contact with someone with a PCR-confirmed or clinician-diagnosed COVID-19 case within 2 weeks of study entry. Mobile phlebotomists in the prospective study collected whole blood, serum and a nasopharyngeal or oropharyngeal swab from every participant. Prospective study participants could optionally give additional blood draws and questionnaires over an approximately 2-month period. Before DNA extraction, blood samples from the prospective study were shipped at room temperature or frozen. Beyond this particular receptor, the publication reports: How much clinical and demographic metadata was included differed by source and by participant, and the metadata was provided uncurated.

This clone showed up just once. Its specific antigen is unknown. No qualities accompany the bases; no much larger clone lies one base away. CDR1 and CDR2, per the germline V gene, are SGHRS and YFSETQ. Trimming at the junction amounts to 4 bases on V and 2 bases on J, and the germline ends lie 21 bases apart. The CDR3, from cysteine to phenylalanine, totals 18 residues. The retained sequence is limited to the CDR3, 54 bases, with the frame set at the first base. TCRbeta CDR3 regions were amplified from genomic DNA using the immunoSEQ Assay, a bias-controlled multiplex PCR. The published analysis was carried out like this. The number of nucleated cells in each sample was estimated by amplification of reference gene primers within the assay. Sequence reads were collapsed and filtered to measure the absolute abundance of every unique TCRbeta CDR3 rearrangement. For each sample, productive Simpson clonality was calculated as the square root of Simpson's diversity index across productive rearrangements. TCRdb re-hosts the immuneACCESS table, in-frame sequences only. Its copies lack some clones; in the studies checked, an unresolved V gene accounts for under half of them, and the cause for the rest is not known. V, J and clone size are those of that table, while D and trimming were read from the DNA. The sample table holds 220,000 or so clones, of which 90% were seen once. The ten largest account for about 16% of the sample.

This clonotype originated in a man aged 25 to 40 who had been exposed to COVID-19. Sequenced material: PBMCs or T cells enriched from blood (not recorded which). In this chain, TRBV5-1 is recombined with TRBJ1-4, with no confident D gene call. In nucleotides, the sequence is TGCGCCAGCAGCCGATATCCCCGAGGGTCCTGGACTAATGAAAAACTGTTTTTT. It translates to CASSRYPRGSWTNEKLFF.